A selection of T cell receptor beta chains follows, all from one sample in a study of neurological immune-mediated disorders. A single record per CDR3 protein comes from TCRdb applying MiXCR to the 5' RACE reads. The sample yields tens of thousands of distinct CDR3 sequences, 13% to 15% seen once. Sequenced: PBMCs. All receptors derive from a woman between 50 and 59 years old with HTLV-1-associated myelopathy (HAM/TSP). Both conserved end residues are part of each CDR3. The D gene is left open where the match is weak. Only some rows state a clone size, as once, few, many or a class for expanded clones.

23,-,TRBV5-6,-,TRBJ2-5,CASSFYICSARDITGRRGETQYF
15,-,TRBV2,TRBD2,TRBJ2-5,CASRWTTSGGDTQYF
16,many,TRBV4-3,-,TRBJ1-5,CASSQDRVALNQPQHF
16,many,TRBV10-3,TRBD2,TRBJ2-2,CAISRSGGPTTGELFF
15,-,TRBV20-1,-,TRBJ2-1,CSASLGRGGFDEQFF
14,-,TRBV20-1,-,TRBJ2-1,CGASEGGVYNDQFF
12,-,TRBV4-3,TRBD1,TRBJ1-4,CASQGTADILLF
14,-,TRBV11-3,TRBD1,TRBJ2-1,CASSFGSQGSEQFF
14,-,TRBV6-5,-,TRBJ1-6,CASSERGISSLLHF
11,many,TRBV20-1,-,TRBJ2-4,CSAREQNIQYF
16,-,TRBV28,TRBD1,TRBJ1-5,CASRALSGGNNQPQHF
12,many,TRBV5-1,-,TRBJ2-3,CASSLRGDTQYF
14,few,TRBV29-1,TRBD1,TRBJ2-7,CSVLGQGSSYEQYF
15,-,TRBV7-2,-,TRBJ2-1,CASSPGWGSSYEQFF
15,many,TRBV18,-,TRBJ1-3,CASSPTTGEMNTIYF
20,many,TRBV7-9,TRBD2,TRBJ2-3,CASSSGLAGGTRRSTDTQYF
14,few,TRBV6-1,-,TRBJ2-3,CASSLDGRTDTQYF
17,-,TRBV7-2,-,TRBJ2-5,CASSLGLPGGVRETQYF
15,many,TRBV20-1,TRBD2,TRBJ2-1,CSARDLRGAYNEQFF
15,many,TRBV5-1,-,TRBJ2-5,CASTPRQKSQETQYF
15,once,TRBV12-3/TRBV12-4,-,TRBJ2-2,CASKEGAANTGELFF
15,many,TRBV7-2,-,TRBJ1-6,CASSLESSGKPPLHF
17,many,TRBV3-1,TRBD2,TRBJ2-4,CASSPGLADNPKNIQYF
14,many,TRBV6-2/TRBV6-3,-,TRBJ2-7,CASSYREKSYEQYF
13,medium-sized,TRBV27,-,TRBJ1-2,CASSLSPLEGYTF
15,many,TRBV10-3,-,TRBJ2-7,CAISGSRGDSYEQYF
16,many,TRBV7-2,-,TRBJ1-2,CASSSFHTGTSYGYTF
13,many,TRBV6-2/TRBV6-3,-,TRBJ2-7,CASSYHQGNEQYF
15,many,TRBV3-1,TRBD1,TRBJ1-2,CASSQVSTGNYGYTF
16,-,TRBV24-1,-,TRBJ2-1,CATSDLRAAVSNEQFF
14,many,TRBV12-3/TRBV12-4,-,TRBJ2-2,CASSLGGGTGELFF
14,few,TRBV5-6,TRBD1,TRBJ1-1,CASSIFRQGPEAFF